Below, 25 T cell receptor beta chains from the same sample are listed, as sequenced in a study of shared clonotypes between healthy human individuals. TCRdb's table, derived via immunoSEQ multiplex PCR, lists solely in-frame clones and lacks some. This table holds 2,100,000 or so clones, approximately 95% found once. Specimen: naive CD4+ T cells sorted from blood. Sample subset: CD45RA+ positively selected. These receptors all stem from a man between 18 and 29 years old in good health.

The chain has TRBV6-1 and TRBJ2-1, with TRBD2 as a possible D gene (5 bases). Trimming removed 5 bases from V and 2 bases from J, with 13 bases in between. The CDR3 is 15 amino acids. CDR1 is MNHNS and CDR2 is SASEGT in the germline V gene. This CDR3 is CASSLSGGTYNEQFF. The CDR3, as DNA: TGTGCCAGCAGTCTCAGCGGTGGGACCTACAATGAGCAGTTCTTC.

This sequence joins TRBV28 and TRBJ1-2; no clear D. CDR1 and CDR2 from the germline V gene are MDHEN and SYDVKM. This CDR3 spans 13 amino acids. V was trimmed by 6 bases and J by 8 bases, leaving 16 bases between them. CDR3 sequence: CASSLGLPTGYTF. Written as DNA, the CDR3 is TGTGCCAGCAGCCTTGGACTCCCGACGGGCTACACCTTC.

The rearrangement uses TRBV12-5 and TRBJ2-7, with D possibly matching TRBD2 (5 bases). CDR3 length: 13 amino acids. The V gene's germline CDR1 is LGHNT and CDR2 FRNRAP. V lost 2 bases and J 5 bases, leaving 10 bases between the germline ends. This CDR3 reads CASGLRLRDEQYF. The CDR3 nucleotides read TGTGCTAGTGGTTTGAGACTGCGGGACGAGCAGTACTTC.

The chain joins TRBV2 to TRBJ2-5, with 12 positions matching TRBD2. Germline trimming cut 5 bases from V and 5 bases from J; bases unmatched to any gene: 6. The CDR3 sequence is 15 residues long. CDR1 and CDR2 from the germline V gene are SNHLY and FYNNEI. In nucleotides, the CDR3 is TGTGCCAGCAGTACCCCCCTAGCGGGAGGGGAGACCCAGTACTTC. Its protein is CASSTPLAGGETQYF. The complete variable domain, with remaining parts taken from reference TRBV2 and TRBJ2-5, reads EPEVTQTPSHQVTQMGQEVILRCVPISNHLYFYWYRQILGQKVEFLVSFYNNEISEKSEIFDDQFSVERPDGSNFTLKIRSTKLEDSAMYFCASSTPLAGGETQYFGPGTRLLVL.

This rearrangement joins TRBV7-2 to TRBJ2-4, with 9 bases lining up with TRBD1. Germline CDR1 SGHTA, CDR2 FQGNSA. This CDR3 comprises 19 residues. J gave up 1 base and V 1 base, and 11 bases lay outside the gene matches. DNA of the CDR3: TGTGCCAGCAGCTTAGGTACAGGGGGCCGCAGTGGGGCCAAAAACATTCAGTACTTC. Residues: CASSLGTGGRSGAKNIQYF.

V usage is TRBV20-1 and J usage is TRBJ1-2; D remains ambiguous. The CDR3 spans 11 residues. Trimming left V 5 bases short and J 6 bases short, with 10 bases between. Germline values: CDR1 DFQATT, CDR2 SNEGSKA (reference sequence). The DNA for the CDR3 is TGCAGTGCTCCTCTGGCGGATGGCTACACCTTC. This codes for CSAPLADGYTF.

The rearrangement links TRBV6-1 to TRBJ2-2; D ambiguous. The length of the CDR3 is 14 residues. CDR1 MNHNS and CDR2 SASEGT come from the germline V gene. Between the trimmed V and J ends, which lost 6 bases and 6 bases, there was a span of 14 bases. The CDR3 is CASRALVSAGELFF. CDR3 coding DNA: TGTGCCAGCAGGGCGCTCGTTAGTGCCGGGGAGCTGTTTTTT.

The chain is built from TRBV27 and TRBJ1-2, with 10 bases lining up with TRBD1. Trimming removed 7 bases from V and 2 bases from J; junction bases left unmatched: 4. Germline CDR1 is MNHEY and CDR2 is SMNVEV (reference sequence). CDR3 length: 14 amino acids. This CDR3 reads CASKSGQGNYGYTF. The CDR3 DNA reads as TGTGCCAGCAAATCGGGACAGGGGAACTATGGCTACACCTTC.

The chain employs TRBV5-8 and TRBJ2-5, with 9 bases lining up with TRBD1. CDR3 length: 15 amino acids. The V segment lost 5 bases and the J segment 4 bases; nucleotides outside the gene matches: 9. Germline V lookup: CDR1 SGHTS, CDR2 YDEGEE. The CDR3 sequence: CASSPGTGSGETQYF. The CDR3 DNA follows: TGTGCCAGCAGTCCCGGGACAGGGAGCGGAGAGACCCAGTACTTC.

CDR3 nucleotides: TGTGCCAGCAGCCCAGAAGGCCGGGCCCACGAGCAGTACTTC. Protein sequence: CASSPEGRAHEQYF. The V and J genes are TRBV7-2 and TRBJ2-7; no clear D gene. The V gene lost 5 bases and the J gene lost 5 bases, with 16 bases spanning the gap. The CDR3 consists of 14 residues. CDR1 SGHTA and CDR2 FQGNSA come from the germline V gene.

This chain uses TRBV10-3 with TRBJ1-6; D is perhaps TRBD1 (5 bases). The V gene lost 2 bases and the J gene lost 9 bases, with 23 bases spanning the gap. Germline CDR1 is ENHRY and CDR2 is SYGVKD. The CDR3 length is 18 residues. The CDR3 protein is CAISETRARGVQGSPLHF. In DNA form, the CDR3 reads TGTGCCATCAGTGAGACTCGGGCGCGGGGGGTACAAGGTTCACCCCTCCACTTT.

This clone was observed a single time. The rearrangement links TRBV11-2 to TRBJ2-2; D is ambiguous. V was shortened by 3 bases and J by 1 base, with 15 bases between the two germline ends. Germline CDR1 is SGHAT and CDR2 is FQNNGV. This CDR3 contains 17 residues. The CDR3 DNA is TGTGCCAGCAGCTTCTACCCGGGTCGGCGGAACACCGGGGAGCTGTTTTTT. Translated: CASSFYPGRRNTGELFF.

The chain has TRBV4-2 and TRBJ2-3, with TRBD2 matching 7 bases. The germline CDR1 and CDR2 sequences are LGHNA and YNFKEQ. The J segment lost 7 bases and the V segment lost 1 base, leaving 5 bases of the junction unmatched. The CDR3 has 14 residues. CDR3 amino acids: CASSQAASGNTQYF. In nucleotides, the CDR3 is TGTGCCAGCAGCCAAGCGGCTAGCGGTAATACGCAGTATTTT.

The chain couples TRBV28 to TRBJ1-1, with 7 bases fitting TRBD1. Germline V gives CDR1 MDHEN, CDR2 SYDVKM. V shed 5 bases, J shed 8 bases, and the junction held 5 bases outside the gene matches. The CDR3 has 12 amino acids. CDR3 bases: TGTGCCAGCAGTCTACAGGGGTTGGAAGCTTTCTTT. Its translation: CASSLQGLEAFF.

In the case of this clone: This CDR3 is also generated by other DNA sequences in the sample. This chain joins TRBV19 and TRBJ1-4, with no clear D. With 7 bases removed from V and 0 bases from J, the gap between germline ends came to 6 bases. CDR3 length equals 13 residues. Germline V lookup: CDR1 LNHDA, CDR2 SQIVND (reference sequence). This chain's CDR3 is CASTFTTNEKLFF. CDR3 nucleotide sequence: TGTGCCAGTACTTTTACAACTAATGAAAAACTGTTTTTT.

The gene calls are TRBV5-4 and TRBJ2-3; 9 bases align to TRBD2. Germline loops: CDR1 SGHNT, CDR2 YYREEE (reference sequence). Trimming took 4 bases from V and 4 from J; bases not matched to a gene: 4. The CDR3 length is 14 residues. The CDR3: CASSPGLAPDTQYF. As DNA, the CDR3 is TGTGCCAGCAGCCCCGGACTAGCGCCAGATACGCAGTATTTT.

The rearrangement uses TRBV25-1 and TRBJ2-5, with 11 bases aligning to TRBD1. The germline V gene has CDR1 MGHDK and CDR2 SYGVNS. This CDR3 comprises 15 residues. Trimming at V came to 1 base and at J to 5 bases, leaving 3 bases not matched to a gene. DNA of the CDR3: TGTGCCAGCAGTGAATCAGGGACAGGGGGGGAGACCCAGTACTTC. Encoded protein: CASSESGTGGETQYF.

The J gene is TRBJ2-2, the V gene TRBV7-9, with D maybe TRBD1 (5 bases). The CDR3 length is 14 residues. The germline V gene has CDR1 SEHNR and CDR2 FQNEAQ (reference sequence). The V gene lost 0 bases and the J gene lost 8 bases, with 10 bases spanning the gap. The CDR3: CASSLATVGGELFF. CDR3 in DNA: TGTGCCAGCAGCTTAGCGACAGTTGGAGGGGAGCTGTTTTTT.

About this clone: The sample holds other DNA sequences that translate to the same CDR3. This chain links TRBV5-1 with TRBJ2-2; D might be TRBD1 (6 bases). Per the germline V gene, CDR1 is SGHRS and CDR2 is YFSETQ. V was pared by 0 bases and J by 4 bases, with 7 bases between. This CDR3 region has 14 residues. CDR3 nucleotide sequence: TGCGCCAGCAGCTTGGCAGGGGCCACCGGGGAGCTGTTTTTT. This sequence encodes CASSLAGATGELFF.

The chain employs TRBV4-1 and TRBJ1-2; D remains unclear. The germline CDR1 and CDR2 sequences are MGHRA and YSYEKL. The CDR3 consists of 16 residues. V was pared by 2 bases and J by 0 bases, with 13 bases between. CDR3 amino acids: CASSQRVAGTNYGYTF. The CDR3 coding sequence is TGCGCCAGCAGCCAACGGGTGGCGGGTACTAACTATGGCTACACCTTC.

CDR3 in amino acids: CASKGTWGNQPQHF. In nucleotides, the CDR3 is TGTGCCAGTAAGGGCACCTGGGGCAATCAGCCCCAGCATTTT. The chain recombines TRBV19 with TRBJ1-5; D is ambiguous. The germline V gene has CDR1 LNHDA and CDR2 SQIVND (reference sequence). CDR3 length: 14 residues. Trimming took 7 bases from V and 2 from J, leaving 12 bases between them.

The DNA of the CDR3 is TGTGCCGGATCGGACCAGGCAAATAATGAGCAGTTCTTC. Residues: CAGSDQANNEQFF. The V and J genes are TRBV18 and TRBJ2-1; no clear D gene. The CDR3 totals 13 residues. V was clipped by 11 bases and J by 7 bases, with 18 bases between them. Germline CDR1 is KGHSH and CDR2 is LQKENI.

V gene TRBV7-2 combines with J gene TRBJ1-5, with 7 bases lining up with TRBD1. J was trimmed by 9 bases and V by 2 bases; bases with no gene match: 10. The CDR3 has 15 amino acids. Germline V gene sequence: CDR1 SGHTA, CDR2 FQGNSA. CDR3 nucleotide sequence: TGTGCCAGCAGCTTAAGGGGAGGGGGCGCCTCGCCCCAGCATTTT. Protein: CASSLRGGGASPQHF.

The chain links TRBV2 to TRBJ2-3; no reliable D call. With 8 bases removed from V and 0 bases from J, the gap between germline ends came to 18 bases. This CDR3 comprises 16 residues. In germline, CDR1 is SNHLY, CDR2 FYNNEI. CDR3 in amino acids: CASDDIPPDSTDTQYF. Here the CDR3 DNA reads TGTGCCAGCGATGATATACCTCCAGACAGCACAGATACGCAGTATTTT.

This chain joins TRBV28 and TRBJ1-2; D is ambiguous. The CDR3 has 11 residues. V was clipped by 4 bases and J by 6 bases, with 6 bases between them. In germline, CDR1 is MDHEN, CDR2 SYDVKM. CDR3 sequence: CASSWWNGYTF. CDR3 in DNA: TGTGCCAGCAGTTGGTGGAATGGCTACACCTTC.